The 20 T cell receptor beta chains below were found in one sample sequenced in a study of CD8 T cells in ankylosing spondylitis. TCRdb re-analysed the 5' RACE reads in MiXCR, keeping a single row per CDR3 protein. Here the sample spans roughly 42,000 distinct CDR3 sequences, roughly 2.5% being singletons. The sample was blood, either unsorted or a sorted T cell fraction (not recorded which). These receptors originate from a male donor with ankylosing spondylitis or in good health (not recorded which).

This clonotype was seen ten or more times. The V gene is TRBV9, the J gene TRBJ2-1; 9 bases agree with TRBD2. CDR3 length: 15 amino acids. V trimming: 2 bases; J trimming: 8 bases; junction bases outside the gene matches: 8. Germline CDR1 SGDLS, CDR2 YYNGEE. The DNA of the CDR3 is TGTGCCAGCAGCGTTACCGGGACTAGCTTCTATGAGCAGTTCTTC. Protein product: CASSVTGTSFYEQFF. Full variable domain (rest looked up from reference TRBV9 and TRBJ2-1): DSGVTQTPKHLITATGQRVTLRCSPRSGDLSVYWYQQSLDQGLQFLIQYYNGEERAKGNILERFSAQQFPDLHSELNLSSLELGDSALYFCASSVTGTSFYEQFFGPGTRLTVL.

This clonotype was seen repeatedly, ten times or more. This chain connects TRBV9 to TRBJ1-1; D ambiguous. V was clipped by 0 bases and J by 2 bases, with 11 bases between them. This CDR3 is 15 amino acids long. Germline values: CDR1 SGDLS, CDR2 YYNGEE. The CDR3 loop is CASSVGVGINTEAFF. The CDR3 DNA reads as TGTGCCAGCAGCGTAGGGGTGGGGATTAACACTGAAGCTTTCTTT. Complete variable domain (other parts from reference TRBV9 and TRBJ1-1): DSGVTQTPKHLITATGQRVTLRCSPRSGDLSVYWYQQSLDQGLQFLIQYYNGEERAKGNILERFSAQQFPDLHSELNLSSLELGDSALYFCASSVGVGINTEAFFGQGTRLTVV.

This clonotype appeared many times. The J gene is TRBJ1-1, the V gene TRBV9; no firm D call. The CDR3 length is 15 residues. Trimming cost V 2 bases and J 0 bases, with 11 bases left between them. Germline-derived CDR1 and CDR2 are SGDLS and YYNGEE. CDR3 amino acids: CASSVSGLMNTEAFF. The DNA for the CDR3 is TGTGCCAGCAGCGTGAGTGGGCTCATGAACACTGAAGCTTTCTTT.

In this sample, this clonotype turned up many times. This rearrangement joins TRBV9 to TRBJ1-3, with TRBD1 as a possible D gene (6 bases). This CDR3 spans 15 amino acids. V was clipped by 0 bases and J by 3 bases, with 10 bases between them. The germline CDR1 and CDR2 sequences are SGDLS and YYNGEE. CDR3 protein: CASSVEQGGGNTIYF. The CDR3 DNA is TGTGCCAGCAGCGTAGAACAGGGTGGTGGAAACACCATATATTTT.

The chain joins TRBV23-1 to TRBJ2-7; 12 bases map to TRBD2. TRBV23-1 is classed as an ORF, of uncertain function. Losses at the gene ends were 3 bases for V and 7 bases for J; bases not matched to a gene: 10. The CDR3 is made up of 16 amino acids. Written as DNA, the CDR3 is TGCGCCAGCAGTCATCACGGACTAGCGGGGCGACGGGAGCAGTACTTC. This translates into CASSHHGLAGRREQYF.

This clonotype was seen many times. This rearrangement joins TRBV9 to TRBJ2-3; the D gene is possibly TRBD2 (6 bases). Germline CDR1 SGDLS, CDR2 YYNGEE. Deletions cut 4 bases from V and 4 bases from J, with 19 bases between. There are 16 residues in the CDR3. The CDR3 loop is CASSPSAFNPADTQYF. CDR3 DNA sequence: TGTGCCAGCAGCCCTAGCGCGTTCAATCCGGCAGATACGCAGTATTTT. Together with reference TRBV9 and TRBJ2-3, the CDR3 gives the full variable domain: DSGVTQTPKHLITATGQRVTLRCSPRSGDLSVYWYQQSLDQGLQFLIQYYNGEERAKGNILERFSAQQFPDLHSELNLSSLELGDSALYFCASSPSAFNPADTQYFGPGTRLTVL.

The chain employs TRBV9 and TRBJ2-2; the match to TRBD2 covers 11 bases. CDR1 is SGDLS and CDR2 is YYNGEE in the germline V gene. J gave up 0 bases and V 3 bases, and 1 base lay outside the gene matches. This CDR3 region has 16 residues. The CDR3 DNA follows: TGTGCCAGCAGCGAGGGACTAGCGGCGAACACCGGGGAGCTGTTTTTT. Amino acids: CASSEGLAANTGELFF.

CDR3 sequence reads: CASSVASSGGISTDTQYF. The CDR3 DNA is TGTGCCAGCAGCGTAGCGAGTAGCGGGGGAATTAGCACAGATACGCAGTATTTT. The chain recombines TRBV9 with TRBJ2-3; 9 bases are a match to TRBD2. Germline CDR1 and CDR2: SGDLS and YYNGEE. There are 18 residues in the CDR3. The trim removed 0 bases at V and 0 bases at J, leaving 8 bases unmatched.

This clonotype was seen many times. The CDR3 DNA sequence: TGTGCCAGCAGCGTAGTATCTAGCCTCCAAGGCGAGCAGTACTTC. Its protein is CASSVVSSLQGEQYF. The chain joins TRBV9 to TRBJ2-7; D perhaps matches TRBD2 (5 bases). V dropped 0 bases and J dropped 6 bases, with 16 bases sitting between them. Germline lookup yields CDR1 SGDLS and CDR2 YYNGEE. The CDR3 has 15 amino acids.

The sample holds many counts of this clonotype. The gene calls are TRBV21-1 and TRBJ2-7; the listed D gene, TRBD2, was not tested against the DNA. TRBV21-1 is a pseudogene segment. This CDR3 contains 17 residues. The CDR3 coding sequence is TGTGCCAGCAGCAAAACCAGCATGACTAGCGTCACCTACGAGCAGTACTTC. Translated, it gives CASSKTSMTSVTYEQYF.

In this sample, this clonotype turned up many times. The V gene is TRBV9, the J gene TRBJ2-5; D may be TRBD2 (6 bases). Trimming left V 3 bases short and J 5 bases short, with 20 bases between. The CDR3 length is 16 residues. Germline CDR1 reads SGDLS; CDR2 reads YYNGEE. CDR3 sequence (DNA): TGTGCCAGCAGCGCATCCTCCGGGGGTCTAGGGGAGACCCAGTACTTC. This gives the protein CASSASSGGLGETQYF.

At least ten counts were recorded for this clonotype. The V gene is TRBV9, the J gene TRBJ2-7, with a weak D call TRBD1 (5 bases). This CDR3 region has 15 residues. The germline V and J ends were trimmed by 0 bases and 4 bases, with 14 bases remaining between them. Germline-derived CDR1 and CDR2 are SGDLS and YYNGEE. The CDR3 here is CASSVALQGSYEQYF. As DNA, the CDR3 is TGTGCCAGCAGCGTAGCTCTCCAGGGTAGTTACGAGCAGTACTTC.

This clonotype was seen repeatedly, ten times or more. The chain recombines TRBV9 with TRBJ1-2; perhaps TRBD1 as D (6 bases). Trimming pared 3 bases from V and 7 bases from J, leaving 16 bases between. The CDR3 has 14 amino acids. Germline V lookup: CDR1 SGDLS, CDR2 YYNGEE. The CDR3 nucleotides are TGTGCCAGCAGCGCTCTACAGGGAAGGGGTGGCTACACCTTC. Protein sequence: CASSALQGRGGYTF.

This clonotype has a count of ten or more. CDR3: CASSVGRASNTEAFF. The CDR3 coding sequence is TGTGCCAGCAGCGTGGGCCGGGCGTCGAACACTGAAGCTTTCTTT. The rearrangement joins TRBV9 to TRBJ1-1, with D unresolved. Germline values: CDR1 SGDLS, CDR2 YYNGEE. The CDR3 runs to 15 residues. Trimming took 2 bases from V and 1 from J, leaving 12 bases between them.

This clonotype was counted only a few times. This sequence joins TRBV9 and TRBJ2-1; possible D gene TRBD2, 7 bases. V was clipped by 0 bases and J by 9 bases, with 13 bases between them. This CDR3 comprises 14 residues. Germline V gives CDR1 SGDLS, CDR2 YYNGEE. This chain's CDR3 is CASSVAWGGGEQFF. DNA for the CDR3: TGTGCCAGCAGCGTAGCTTGGGGAGGGGGTGAGCAGTTCTTC.

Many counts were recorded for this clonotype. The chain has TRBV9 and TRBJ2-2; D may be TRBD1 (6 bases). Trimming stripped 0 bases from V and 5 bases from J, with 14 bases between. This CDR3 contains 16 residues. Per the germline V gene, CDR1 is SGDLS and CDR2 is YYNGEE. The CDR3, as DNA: TGTGCCAGCAGCGTAGAGCCCGGAGGACAGACCGGGGAGCTGTTTTTT. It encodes CASSVEPGGQTGELFF.

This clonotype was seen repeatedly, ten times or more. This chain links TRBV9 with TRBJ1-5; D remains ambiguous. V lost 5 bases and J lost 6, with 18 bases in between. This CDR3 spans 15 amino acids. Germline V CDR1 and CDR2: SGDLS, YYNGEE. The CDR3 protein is CASSPTPGLSQPQHF. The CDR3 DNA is TGTGCCAGCAGTCCAACACCGGGCCTCTCTCAGCCCCAGCATTTT. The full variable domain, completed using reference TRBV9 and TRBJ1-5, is DSGVTQTPKHLITATGQRVTLRCSPRSGDLSVYWYQQSLDQGLQFLIQYYNGEERAKGNILERFSAQQFPDLHSELNLSSLELGDSALYFCASSPTPGLSQPQHFGDGTRLSIL.

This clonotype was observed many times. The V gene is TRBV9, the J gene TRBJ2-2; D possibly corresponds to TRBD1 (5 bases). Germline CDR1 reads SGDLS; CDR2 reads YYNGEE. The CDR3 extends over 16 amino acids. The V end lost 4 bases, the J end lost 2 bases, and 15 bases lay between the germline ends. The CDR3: CASSPLGQRNTGELFF. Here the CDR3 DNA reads TGTGCCAGCAGCCCCTTGGGGCAGCGTAACACCGGGGAGCTGTTTTTT.

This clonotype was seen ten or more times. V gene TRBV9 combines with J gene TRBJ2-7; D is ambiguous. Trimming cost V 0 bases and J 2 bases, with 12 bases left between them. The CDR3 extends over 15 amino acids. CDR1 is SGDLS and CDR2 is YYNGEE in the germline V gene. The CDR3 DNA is TGTGCCAGCAGCGTAGGGATATCACGTCCCTACGAGCAGTACTTC. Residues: CASSVGISRPYEQYF. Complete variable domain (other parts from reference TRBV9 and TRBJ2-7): DSGVTQTPKHLITATGQRVTLRCSPRSGDLSVYWYQQSLDQGLQFLIQYYNGEERAKGNILERFSAQQFPDLHSELNLSSLELGDSALYFCASSVGISRPYEQYFGPGTRLTVT.

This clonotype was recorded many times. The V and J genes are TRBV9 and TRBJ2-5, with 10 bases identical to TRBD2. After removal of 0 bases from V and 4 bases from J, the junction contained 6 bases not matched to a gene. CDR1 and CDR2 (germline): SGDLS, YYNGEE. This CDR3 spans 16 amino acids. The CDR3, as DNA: TGTGCCAGCAGCGTAGCTGGGCTAGCGGGAGTAGAGACCCAGTACTTC. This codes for CASSVAGLAGVETQYF.